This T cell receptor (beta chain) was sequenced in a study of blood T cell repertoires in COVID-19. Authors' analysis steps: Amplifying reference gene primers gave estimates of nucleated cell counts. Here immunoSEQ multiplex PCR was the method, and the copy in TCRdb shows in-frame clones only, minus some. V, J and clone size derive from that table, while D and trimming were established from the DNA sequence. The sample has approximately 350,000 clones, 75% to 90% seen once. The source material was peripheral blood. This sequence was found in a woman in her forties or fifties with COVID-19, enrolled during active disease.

CDR3 DNA: TGTGCCAGCAGTGAATCGTTCCTTGAGCAGTACTTC. Translated: CASSESFLEQYF. This chain uses TRBV6-1 with TRBJ2-7; D unresolved. Trimming stripped 2 bases from V and 7 bases from J, with 9 bases between. The germline V gene encodes CDR1 MNHNS and CDR2 SASEGT. The CDR3 has 12 amino acids.